This T cell receptor (beta chain) was found in a study of regulatory T cells in long-lasting Graves disease listed by TCRdb under 2021. The study in broad terms: In the newly diagnosed Graves' disease group, patients had been taking antithyroid drugs for less than 3 months. Patients with persistent Graves' disease were compared with patients with newly diagnosed Graves' disease using TCR sequencing and RNA sequencing of peripheral blood. The study was conducted in China and was registered as a clinical trial. A total of about 33 samples underwent TCR sequencing, from about 13 patients with persistent Graves' disease and some 20 patients with newly diagnosed Graves' disease. Beyond this particular receptor, the publication reports: The small sample size was acknowledged by the authors as a limitation that may reduce accuracy. Sequencing and analysis were limited to the TCR beta chain. Persistent Graves' disease patients showed lower TCR Shannon entropy and fewer highly expanded clones than newly diagnosed patients, suggesting clonal expansion. Patients with persistent disease shared more public clonotypes (around 3,000) than newly diagnosed patients did (966). Because the primary lesion, thyroid tissue, could not be accessed, the study looked at peripheral blood alone.

What this sample's time point label stands for: newly diagnosed GD, antithyroid drugs for less than 3 months. For both TCR sequencing and RNA sequencing, RNA was extracted from PBMCs using TRIzol. The diagnosis of Graves' disease was made according to American Thyroid Association guidelines. The patients came from an endocrinology department in Xi'an, China. From each patient, around 9 milliliters of peripheral blood was collected into an EDTA anticoagulant tube. Ficoll Paque Plus density gradient separation was used to isolate PBMCs, and no further T cell sorting was done. RNA quality was checked with an Agilent 2100 Bioanalyzer and agarose gel, and concentration with a NanoDrop 2000. The library was made by multiplex PCR. This sample was sequenced with an Illumina HiSeq 4000. TCR beta libraries were built with iRepertoire HTBI primers and Arm-PCR amplification of CDR3 regions. Before sequencing, the PCR products went through gel purification. The source study handled its data this way. Gene usage analysis of CDR3 amino acid clonotypes used the roughly 60 TRBV and fewer than 15 TRBJ segments found across samples. COPE and FqMerger were used to merge filtered high-quality paired reads into contigs. BLAST was used to align contigs to IMGT TRBV, TRBD and TRBJ reference genes, with CDR3 defined following IMGT. Any clonotype with a frequency above 0.1% was counted as a highly expanded clone. Shannon entropy was used to measure repertoire diversity, and the Gini coefficient was used to measure V-J evenness. Public clonotypes were defined as clonotypes shared by more than one individual. TCRdb redid the processing of the public reads, applying fastp at Q25 and MiXCR, and retained in-frame beta chains. Every distinct CDR3 protein forms one entry, paired with its most common genes and DNA. The V and J calls and clone size come from TCRdb's table, not from the authors' own analysis. Within this sample are 560,000 or so distinct CDR3 sequences, with roughly 15% of them counted one time only. The ten top clones hold around 12% of the sample.

This clonotype was seen at least ten times. Its antigen is still unknown. Base qualities are not recorded, but no much larger clone differs from it by a single base. This same sample was also part of a study on T cells in Graves' hyperthyroidism and ophthalmopathy. As that second paper reports: Stable Graves' hyperthyroidism was defined as the absence of progression to ophthalmopathy over 18 months of follow-up. Hyperthyroidism patients were aged 18 to 65 years and newly diagnosed, with disease duration of less than 2 months. The study excluded patients with uncontrolled infections, other autoimmune diseases, pregnancy or lactation. Clinical symptoms, serum thyroxine and TRAb, thyroid ultrasound, and orbital computed tomography formed the basis for the diagnoses. The first round of RT-PCR for the TCR CDR3 was performed with the HTBI primer set and the Qiagen OneStep RT-PCR kit. Most expanded thyroid clonotypes (frequency above 0.001) were also detected in blood, suggesting blood repertoires may reflect thyroid immune responses. Ophthalmopathy was separated from stable hyperthyroidism by a 13 V-J signature model, with 85% to 90% sensitivity and about 81% specificity obtained in cross-validation and 80%/75% obtained in testing. In validation, the model predicted progression to ophthalmopathy with approximately 70% sensitivity and less than 75% specificity, a median of 6.5 months before onset. TCR V-J signatures able to tell the groups apart were searched for in a discovery cohort of around 95 patients, of whom around 42 had Graves' ophthalmopathy and 57 had stable Graves' hyperthyroidism. Whether ophthalmopathy could be predicted prospectively was tested in an independent validation cohort made up of 18 to 20 hyperthyroidism patients plus 17 patients who later progressed to ophthalmopathy. The 100 discovery patients were divided at random into training and test sets in a 7:3 ratio. The study also compared thyroid tissue and blood T-cell repertoires from about six Graves' hyperthyroidism patients. Once sampling was done, hyperthyroidism patients were given methimazole at a starting dose of 30 mg daily, whereas ophthalmopathy patients were given high-dose intravenous methylprednisolone. A second multiplex PCR round built the libraries, followed by size selection and purification. The libraries were sequenced on an Illumina HiSeq2000 using paired-end 100 bp reads. SOAPnuke was used to process the raw data, throwing out any read that contained adapters or uncalled bases, had a mean Phred below 15, or lacked an exact constant-primer or identifier match. High-quality paired reads were merged using COPE v1.2.5, and each unique nucleotide sequence was defined as a clonotype. MiTCR v1.1 was used to align clonotypes to the IMGT TRBV, TRBD and TRBJ reference segments. The analysis included only V-J combinations with a frequency above 0.0001, which together covered 99% to 99.2% of the repertoires. A TCS score was defined as the ratio of F50 (clonal expansion) to E x V (chaos), with BLOSUM62-based TCRdist applied between CDR3 peptides within each V-J. Welch's t-statistics and random forest reduced just over 500 V-J features to 13, which were used in a naive Bayes classifier (R e1071). Sample size was not statistically predetermined, and blinding of investigators to group allocation was not performed. The paper reports TCR Vbeta CDR3 sequencing of some 140 peripheral blood samples: some 44 ophthalmopathy, roughly 74 hyperthyroidism and approximately 17 progressor patients.

The sample was peripheral blood mononuclear cells (PBMCs), taken at new diagnosis, from a patient treated with antithyroid drugs. The source of this sequence is a man between 18 and 35 years old with Graves disease. Donor details come from another sample of the same person, matched by shared clones.

The bases read TGTGCCAGCAGTCTCGGGACTAGCGGGAGGAGTAACCAAGAGACCCAGTACTTC. The translation is CASSLGTSGRSNQETQYF. The receptor chain draws on TRBV12-3 or TRBV12-4 and TRBJ2-5, with 15 junctional bases fitting TRBD2. Trimmed from V: 5 bases; trimmed from J: 0 bases; junction bases lacking a gene match: 7. Inclusive of the bounding cysteine and phenylalanine, the CDR3 is 18 residues long. Left in the record is the CDR3 DNA by itself, 54 bases read in frame from the first base.